Each of the 13 T cell receptor beta chains below was sequenced from the same sample in a study of blood T cell repertoires in COVID-19. The assay was immunoSEQ multiplex PCR, and TCRdb's table has in-frame clones only and misses some. The sample yields fewer than 400,000 clones, roughly 90% seen once. The sample was peripheral blood. Receptors were obtained from a woman aged 25 to 39 with COVID-19, enrolled during active disease.

V is TRBV19 and J is TRBJ2-7; D perhaps matches TRBD2 (5 bases). Trimming stripped 5 bases from V and 0 bases from J, with 11 bases between. The CDR3 consists of 14 residues. Germline lookup yields CDR1 LNHDA and CDR2 SQIVND (reference sequence). CDR3 nucleotides: TGTGCCAGTAGTCGAACTAGGGCCTCCTACGAGCAGTACTTC. Translated, it gives CASSRTRASYEQYF. The full variable domain, completed using reference TRBV19 and TRBJ2-7, is DGGITQSPKYLFRKEGQNVTLSCEQNLNHDAMYWYRQDPGQGLRLIYYSQIVNDFQKGDIAEGYSVSREKKESFPLTVTSAQKNPTAFYLCASSRTRASYEQYFGPGTRLTVT.

CDR3 sequence (DNA): TGTGCCAGCAGCGTCTCCGGGACACTTCAATACGAGCAGTACTTC. This gives the protein CASSVSGTLQYEQYF. The chain couples TRBV7-6 to TRBJ2-7, with D possibly matching TRBD1 (6 bases). The V end lost 5 bases, the J end lost 4 bases, and 18 bases lay between the germline ends. There are 15 residues in the CDR3. The germline CDR1 and CDR2 sequences are SGHVS and FNYEAQ.

The gene calls are TRBV11-2 and TRBJ2-7; 9 bases map to TRBD2. Germline V gene sequence: CDR1 SGHAT, CDR2 FQNNGV. The junction had 4 bases not matched to a gene; V was cut back by 5 bases and J by 2 bases. The length of the CDR3 is 14 residues. The CDR3 here is CASSAGGAPYEQYF. The CDR3 DNA sequence: TGTGCCAGCAGCGCGGGAGGGGCCCCCTACGAGCAGTACTTC.

CDR3 protein: CASSSPSSGNTEAFF. The DNA of the CDR3 is TGTGCCAGCAGTTCCCCCAGTTCAGGGAACACTGAAGCTTTCTTT. J is TRBJ1-1 and V is TRBV6-5, with no clear D. Between the trimmed V and J ends, which lost 4 bases and 1 base, there was a span of 13 bases. Germline V gene sequence: CDR1 MNHEY, CDR2 SVGAGI. The CDR3 is 15 residues long.

The CDR3 spells CASSLASPASSYEQYF. CDR3 nucleotides: TGTGCCAGCAGCTTGGCGTCCCCGGCTAGCTCCTACGAGCAGTACTTC. The chain is built from TRBV7-9 and TRBJ2-7; no reliable D call. From germline, CDR1 is SEHNR and CDR2 FQNEAQ (reference sequence). The CDR3 is 16 residues long. V lost 3 bases and J lost 0, with 15 bases in between.

The chain joins TRBV5-1 to TRBJ2-1; D possibly corresponds to TRBD1 (7 bases). Trimming took off 1 base at V and 4 bases at J, with 21 bases between the two ends. Germline V gives CDR1 SGHRS, CDR2 YFSETQ. CDR3 length equals 18 residues. In DNA, the CDR3 is TGCGCCAGCAGCTTGAAAGAGCTGGGACCAGGGGGGTACAATGAGCAGTTCTTC. Translating gives CASSLKELGPGGYNEQFF.

This clone has just one count. V gene TRBV5-4 combines with J gene TRBJ2-4; weak D call: TRBD1 (6 bases). Trimming took 3 bases from V and 0 from J, leaving 13 bases between them. The CDR3 has 16 amino acids. The germline gives CDR1 SGHNT, CDR2 YYREEE (reference sequence). The DNA of the CDR3 is TGTGCCAGCAGCTCCCAGGGGATGGGAGCCAAAAACATTCAGTACTTC. Translating gives CASSSQGMGAKNIQYF.

The chain employs TRBV2 and TRBJ2-6; 7 bases agree with TRBD1. V trimming: 6 bases; J trimming: 2 bases; junction bases outside the gene matches: 4. CDR1 and CDR2 (germline): SNHLY, FYNNEI. This CDR3 comprises 15 residues. This CDR3 is CASSPDRAGANVLTF. The CDR3 DNA reads TGTGCCAGCAGCCCAGACAGGGCTGGGGCCAACGTCCTGACTTTC.

The genes are TRBV5-1 and TRBJ1-5; D is perhaps TRBD1 (6 bases). Trimming left V 4 bases short and J 5 bases short, with 13 bases between. Per the germline V gene, CDR1 is SGHRS and CDR2 is YFSETQ. CDR3 length equals 14 residues. CDR3 DNA sequence: TGCGCCAGCAGCGAAAGCCCAGGGGATCAGCCCCAGCATTTT. Translated: CASSESPGDQPQHF. Full variable domain (outside the CDR3, taken from reference TRBV5-1 and TRBJ1-5): KAGVTQTPRYLIKTRGQQVTLSCSPISGHRSVSWYQQTPGQGLQFLFEYFSETQRNKGNFPGRFSGRQFSNSRSEMNVSTLELGDSALYLCASSESPGDQPQHFGDGTRLSIL.

V usage is TRBV3-1 (or the pseudogene TRBV3-2) and J usage is TRBJ1-2, with 10 bases that match TRBD1. The CDR3 contains 12 residues. The J segment lost 12 bases and the V segment lost 4 bases, leaving 5 bases of the junction unmatched. The germline CDR1 and CDR2 sequences are LGHDT and YNNKEL (reference sequence). CDR3 sequence (DNA): TGTGCCAGCAGCCTCCGACAGGGGGCGCACACCTTC. It codes for CASSLRQGAHTF.

The chain has TRBV3-1 (or the pseudogene TRBV3-2) and TRBJ2-5; D may be TRBD2 (6 bases). CDR1 and CDR2 (germline): LGHDT, YNNKEL (reference sequence). The CDR3 runs 16 residues. Between the trimmed V and J ends, which lost 4 bases and 2 bases, there was a span of 17 bases. In nucleotides, the CDR3 is TGTGCCAGCAGCCTCAAGGCAACTGGGGGGCAAGAGACCCAGTACTTC. Translated: CASSLKATGGQETQYF.

This clone came up a few times. This rearrangement joins TRBV11-2 to TRBJ2-6; 8 positions agree with TRBD1. Unmatched junction bases numbered 8, after V lost 5 bases and J lost 5 bases. CDR1 and CDR2 from the germline V gene are SGHAT and FQNNGV. The CDR3 has 16 amino acids. In DNA, the CDR3 is TGTGCCAGCAGCGACGGTCAGGGGGCTCGGGCCAACGTCCTGACTTTC. Protein sequence: CASSDGQGARANVLTF.

The rearrangement links TRBV18 to TRBJ2-1; D is perhaps TRBD2 (6 bases). V lost 3 bases and J 4 bases, leaving 13 bases between the germline ends. CDR3 length equals 15 residues. Germline V gene sequence: CDR1 KGHSH, CDR2 LQKENI. CDR3 sequence (DNA): TGTGCCAGCTCACCCCGGGGGTCTGATTACAATGAGCAGTTCTTC. This codes for CASSPRGSDYNEQFF. The full variable domain, completed using reference TRBV18 and TRBJ2-1, is NAGVMQNPRHLVRRRGQEARLRCSPMKGHSHVYWYRQLPEEGLKFMVYLQKENIIDESGMPKERFSAEFPKEGPSILRIQQVVRGDSAAYFCASSPRGSDYNEQFFGPGTRLTVL.